This T cell receptor beta chain was recovered during a study of cytomegalovirus exposure and HLA in healthy donors. The PCR employed 60 Vbeta primers together with 13 Jbeta primers. Profiling relied on immunoSEQ multiplex PCR, and the TCRdb table lists in-frame clones only, not all of them. The sample's table shows 55,000 to 70,000 clones. There were likely unrecorded immune exposures, though donors were nominally healthy when sampled. This CDR3 spans 18 amino acids. V lost 7 bases and J lost 1; bases outside the gene matches: 19. In germline, CDR1 is SQVTM, CDR2 ANQGSEA. Study results and caveats: In a later analysis, TCR beta V- and J-gene trimming showed a link to a missense DCLRE1C variant. In the analysis, some V segments, TRBV6-2 and TRBV6-3 included, were excluded as indistinguishable. Common viral pathogens seemed, in a later analysis, to connect with several of the most significant clusters.

Note on this clone: What it recognizes is unknown.

Material: PBMCs. J is TRBJ2-4 and V is TRBV29-1; 7 nucleotides match TRBD2. This TCR came from a female donor in good health and CMV-seropositive. The CDR3 loop is CSAAAIKGEGLAKNIQYF. CDR3 bases: TGCAGCGCCGCTGCCATAAAAGGGGAGGGTCTGGCCAAAAACATTCAGTACTTC.